This note documents a single T cell receptor beta chain sequence. Its antigen is undetermined. Distinct nucleotide sequences in the sample also encode this CDR3. Libraries were prepared by immunoSEQ multiplex PCR; TCRdb keeps only in-frame clonotypes and omits some of them. The sample yields roughly 64,000 clones, more than 95% seen once. This sample was included in a study of Tregs in tolerant kidney transplant recipients. The wider study: Mixed chimerism was transient after nonmyeloablative marrow transplants from related graft donors. Findings and limits, study-wide: Activated donor B cell expansion appeared to reveal the most relevant donor-specific TCRbeta repertoire. This study did not directly address biological reproducibility.

The CDR3 is made up of 17 amino acids. Losses at the gene ends were 2 bases for V and 5 bases for J; bases not matched to a gene: 15. The germline CDR1 and CDR2 sequences are SGHRS and YFSETQ. This receptor was identified in a human donor who received a combined kidney and bone marrow transplant. This specimen was Tregs from blood, taken before the transplant. The chain recombines TRBV5-1 with TRBJ2-7, with 8 positions matching TRBD1. The CDR3 DNA is TGCGCCAGCAGCTTAAGTCGGGCCGTGGGACAGGTGGACGAGCAGTACTTC. Amino acids: CASSLSRAVGQVDEQYF.